The next 7 T cell receptor beta chains were all read from a single sample in a study of T cell clonotyping in hematopoietic cell transplantation. Measured with immunoSEQ multiplex PCR; TCRdb has only the in-frame clones, and not every one. The sample includes 35,000 to 50,000 clones, roughly 96% of them seen just once. Material for sequencing was peripheral blood mononuclear cells. The receptor source for this set is a man aged 25-40 years in good health. Some clones in this sample may be carry-over from other donors' samples.

This chain connects TRBV6-5 to TRBJ1-3; D is uncertain. This CDR3 contains 14 residues. The V end lost 5 bases, the J end lost 0 bases, and 8 bases lay between the germline ends. In germline, CDR1 is MNHEY, CDR2 SVGAGI. The chain's CDR3 is CASSPGASGNTIYF. DNA of the CDR3: TGTGCCAGCAGTCCGGGAGCCTCTGGAAACACCATATATTTT.

The rearrangement links TRBV13 to TRBJ2-1, with 12 bases that match TRBD2. CDR1 and CDR2 (germline): PRHDT, FYEKMQ (reference sequence). Trimming removed 4 bases from V and 7 bases from J; junction bases left unmatched: 8. The CDR3 loop spans 16 amino acids. As DNA, the CDR3 is TGTGCCAGCAGCTCCCGAGGACTAGCGGGAAGAAATGAGCAGTTCTTC. Translated: CASSSRGLAGRNEQFF.

V and J are TRBV11-3 and TRBJ2-1; tentative D call: TRBD2 (6 bases). V shed 8 bases and J shed 4 bases, with 15 bases lying between them. Germline assignment: CDR1 SGHNT and CDR2 YENEEA. This CDR3 contains 14 residues. CDR3 bases: TGTGCCAGCGCCCCGAGGGACTCTTACAATGAGCAGTTCTTC. Protein: CASAPRDSYNEQFF.

This clone was counted a single time. The genes are TRBV6-1 and TRBJ1-2; D unresolved. V lost 7 bases to trimming and J lost 2 bases, with 5 bases between them. CDR1 is MNHNS, CDR2 SASEGT, per germline. This CDR3 has 11 residues. As DNA, the CDR3 is TGTGCCAGCACAGTCAACTATGGCTACACCTTC. This encodes CASTVNYGYTF.

The V gene is TRBV7-3, the J gene TRBJ2-1; TRBD2 matches at 8 bases. The trim removed 0 bases at V and 4 bases at J, leaving 2 bases unmatched. Germline assignment: CDR1 SGHTA and CDR2 FQGTGA. The CDR3 is made up of 15 amino acids. The CDR3 nucleotides are TGTGCCAGCAGCTTAACCGGGGGGGTTTACAATGAGCAGTTCTTC. Its translation: CASSLTGGVYNEQFF.

The V and J genes are TRBV5-1 and TRBJ2-3; D might be TRBD1 or TRBD2, each matching 5 bases. This CDR3 has 14 amino acids. CDR1 SGHRS and CDR2 YFSETQ come from the germline V gene. V was clipped by 2 bases and J by 2 bases, with 9 bases between them. The CDR3 region is CASSLGTTTDTQYF. CDR3 in DNA: TGCGCCAGCAGCTTAGGGACCACCACAGATACGCAGTATTTT.

This clone was recorded once. DNA of the CDR3: TGTGCCAGCAGTACCGGGACTACCTACGAGCAGTACTTC. It is translated as CASSTGTTYEQYF. This chain uses TRBV6-1 with TRBJ2-7, with TRBD2 identical over 7 bases. The J segment lost 2 bases and the V segment lost 5 bases, leaving 3 bases of the junction unmatched. Germline-derived CDR1 and CDR2 are MNHNS and SASEGT. This CDR3 is built from 13 residues.